The 17 T cell receptor beta chains below were found in one sample sequenced in a study of identical twins. TCRdb independently ran MiXCR on the 5' RACE reads; one entry per CDR3 protein. The sample lists around 480,000 distinct CDR3 sequences; approximately 14% were seen once. These same data were also listed under a study on yellow fever vaccine responses in identical twins.

Sequenced: CD4+ T cells sorted from blood. The receptors shown here come from a woman aged 18-30 years in good health.

The V and J genes are TRBV6-6 and TRBJ2-3; D call uncertain. The CDR3 spans 12 residues. CDR1 and CDR2 (germline): MNHNY, SVGAGI (reference sequence). V dropped 1 base and J dropped 4 bases, with 3 bases sitting between them. CDR3 sequence (DNA): TGTGCCAGCAGTTACTTCCCAGATACGCAGTATTTT. This gives the protein CASSYFPDTQYF.

This clonotype was found a few times. The rearrangement links TRBV18 to TRBJ1-6; TRBD1 agrees at 10 bases. This CDR3 comprises 15 residues. Germline trimming cut 3 bases from V and 9 bases from J; bases unmatched to any gene: 5. The germline CDR1 and CDR2 sequences are KGHSH and LQKENI. For the CDR3, the DNA is TGTGCCAGCTCACCGGGACAGGGGAATGGTTCACCCCTCCACTTT. It encodes CASSPGQGNGSPLHF.

Details on this clonotype: A much larger clone lies one base from this, so it may be a read error. This rearrangement joins TRBV7-9 to TRBJ1-4, with no clear D. Germline V gene sequence: CDR1 SEHNR, CDR2 FQNEAQ (reference sequence). The CDR3 contains 14 residues. CDR3 coding DNA: TGTGCCAGCAGCTTCGGAGGCAACGGTGAAAAACTGGTTTTT. This gives the protein CASSFGGNGEKLVF. Variable domain in full (rest from reference TRBV7-9 and TRBJ1-4): DTGVSQNPRHKITKRGQNVTFRCDPISEHNRLYWYRQTLGQGPEFLTYFQNEAQLEKSRLLSDRFSAERPKGSFSTLEIQRTEQGDSAMYLCASSFGGNGEKLVFGSGTQLSVL.

In this sample, this clonotype turned up once. This rearrangement joins TRBV6-2 or TRBV6-3 to TRBJ2-7, with a weak D call TRBD2 (7 bases). The CDR3 totals 14 residues. The germline gives CDR1 MNHEY, CDR2 SVGEGT. The germline V and J ends were trimmed by 4 bases and 5 bases, with 15 bases remaining between them. CDR3 sequence: CASSLGGVKNEQYF. CDR3 DNA: TGTGCCAGCAGTTTAGGGGGGGTAAAGAACGAGCAGTACTTC.

This clonotype showed up just a few times. This rearrangement joins TRBV15 to TRBJ1-2; the D gene is possibly TRBD1 (5 bases). The CDR3 runs 14 residues. Trimming left V 3 bases short and J 3 bases short, with 11 bases between. Looked up from germline, CDR1 is LNHNV and CDR2 is YYDKDF (reference sequence). The CDR3 is CATSRGGTDYGYTF. DNA of the CDR3: TGTGCCACCAGCAGGGGGGGGACGGACTATGGCTACACCTTC. Filled out from reference TRBV15 and TRBJ1-2, the complete variable domain reads DAMVIQNPRYQVTQFGKPVTLSCSQTLNHNVMYWYQQKSSQAPKLLFHYYDKDFNNEADTPDNFQSRRPNTSFCFLDIRSPGLGDTAMYLCATSRGGTDYGYTFGSGTRLTVV.

This chain links TRBV7-2 with TRBJ2-3; 8 positions agree with TRBD2. Germline values: CDR1 SGHTA, CDR2 FQGNSA. V was clipped by 5 bases and J by 1 base; unmatched bases: 8. This CDR3 region has 16 residues. CDR3 region: CASSLTGTRGTDTQYF. The CDR3 DNA sequence: TGTGCCAGCAGCCTAACCGGGACTAGAGGCACAGATACGCAGTATTTT.

In its sample, this clonotype was seen a few times. The chain combines TRBV11-2 with TRBJ2-7; 8 positions agree with TRBD1. V lost 2 bases and J lost 4; bases outside the gene matches: 4. Germline-derived CDR1 and CDR2 are SGHAT and FQNNGV. There are 14 residues in the CDR3. The CDR3 here is CASSLTQGAYEQYF. The CDR3 DNA follows: TGTGCCAGCAGCTTAACTCAGGGGGCATACGAGCAGTACTTC.

V usage is TRBV6-2 or TRBV6-3 and J usage is TRBJ2-1; 10 bases are a match to TRBD2. The V segment lost 1 base and the J segment 8 bases; nucleotides outside the gene matches: 8. Germline V lookup: CDR1 MNHEY, CDR2 SVGEGT. The CDR3 consists of 16 residues. CDR3 nucleotide sequence: TGTGCCAGCAGTTACTGGGCTAGCGGGAGTATCCATGAGCAGTTCTTC. Translation gives CASSYWASGSIHEQFF.

Details on this clonotype: One end of the junction fails to match germline, which may point to a read error. The chain links TRBV28 to TRBJ2-1; weak D call: TRBD2 (7 bases). Germline CDR1 MDHEN, CDR2 SYDVKM. This CDR3 is 17 amino acids long. In nucleotides, the CDR3 is TGTGCCAGCAGTCCCCTACGGGGGGCCCCATCCTTCAATGAGCAGTTCTTC. This translates into CASSPLRGAPSFNEQFF.

The chain couples TRBV6-2 or TRBV6-3 to TRBJ2-7; TRBD2 matches 11 bases. The CDR3 totals 17 residues. Trimming at V came to 7 bases and at J to 2 bases, leaving 13 bases not matched to a gene. Per germline, CDR1 MNHEY and CDR2 SVGEGT. CDR3 region: CASKTTPPLAGAYEQYF. CDR3 DNA sequence: TGTGCCAGCAAAACTACCCCCCCACTAGCGGGGGCCTACGAGCAGTACTTC.

For the CDR3, the DNA is TGTGCCAGCAGCCCGTCTGCGGGAGTGGAGACCCAGTACTTC. Translation gives CASSPSAGVETQYF. The chain couples TRBV11-2 to TRBJ2-5; 7 nucleotides match TRBD2. V dropped 5 bases and J dropped 5; count of bases not matched to a gene: 8. Germline values: CDR1 SGHAT, CDR2 FQNNGV. The CDR3 runs 14 residues.

There are many counts of this clonotype. J is TRBJ1-1 and V is TRBV7-3; D is undetermined. There are 13 residues in the CDR3. V was cut by 0 bases and J by 1 base, with 3 bases left in between. The V gene's germline CDR1 is SGHTA and CDR2 FQGTGA. The CDR3 is CASSLTRNTEAFF. CDR3 DNA: TGTGCCAGCAGCTTAACGCGGAACACTGAAGCTTTCTTT.

The rearrangement joins TRBV29-1 to TRBJ2-1; TRBD1 or TRBD2 may be the D gene (7 bases each). Germline CDR1 reads SQVTM; CDR2 reads ANQGSEA. V lost 4 bases and J lost 9, with 31 bases in between. The CDR3 is 18 amino acids. For the CDR3, the DNA is TGCAGCGTTGTCAGTCAGGGGGAGGGCCAGGGAAGGTTAAGTGAGCAGTTCTTC. Translation gives CSVVSQGEGQGRLSEQFF.

The J gene is TRBJ1-1, the V gene TRBV25-1; 9 bases align to TRBD1. The CDR3 loop spans 15 amino acids. CDR1 MGHDK and CDR2 SYGVNS come from the germline V gene. The J segment lost 7 bases and the V segment lost 6 bases, leaving 12 bases of the junction unmatched. CDR3 DNA sequence: TGTGCCAGCAGAAAAACCGGGACAGGGTCCCATGAAGCTTTCTTT. Translation gives CASRKTGTGSHEAFF.

This clonotype came up a few times. The V gene is TRBV3-1, the J gene TRBJ2-7; maybe TRBD2 (7 bases). V was trimmed by 7 bases and J by 9 bases, leaving 19 bases between them. This CDR3 spans 13 amino acids. Germline CDR1 LGHDT, CDR2 YNNKEL (reference sequence). The CDR3 spells CASTPEGGGRQYF. For the CDR3, the DNA is TGTGCCAGCACCCCAGAGGGCGGGGGCCGGCAGTACTTC.

The V call is TRBV9, the J call TRBJ2-3, with 8 bases fitting TRBD2. This CDR3 region has 16 residues. The V gene end was trimmed by 0 bases and the J gene end by 2 bases; junction bases not matched to a gene: 5. Germline CDR1 is SGDLS and CDR2 is YYNGEE. CDR3 sequence (DNA): TGTGCCAGCAGCGTAGAGGGTAGCGGGATCACAGATACGCAGTATTTT. It yields the protein CASSVEGSGITDTQYF.

Details on this clonotype: One junction end disagrees with the germline gene, perhaps due to a read error. The V and J genes are TRBV12-3 or TRBV12-4 and TRBJ2-1; 13 bases are shared with TRBD2. This CDR3 has 19 residues. DNA for the CDR3: TGTACCAGCAGTCCCCTTAGGGTTACTAGCGGGAGGGGGGACAATGAGCAGTTCTTC. Amino acid sequence: CTSSPLRVTSGRGDNEQFF.